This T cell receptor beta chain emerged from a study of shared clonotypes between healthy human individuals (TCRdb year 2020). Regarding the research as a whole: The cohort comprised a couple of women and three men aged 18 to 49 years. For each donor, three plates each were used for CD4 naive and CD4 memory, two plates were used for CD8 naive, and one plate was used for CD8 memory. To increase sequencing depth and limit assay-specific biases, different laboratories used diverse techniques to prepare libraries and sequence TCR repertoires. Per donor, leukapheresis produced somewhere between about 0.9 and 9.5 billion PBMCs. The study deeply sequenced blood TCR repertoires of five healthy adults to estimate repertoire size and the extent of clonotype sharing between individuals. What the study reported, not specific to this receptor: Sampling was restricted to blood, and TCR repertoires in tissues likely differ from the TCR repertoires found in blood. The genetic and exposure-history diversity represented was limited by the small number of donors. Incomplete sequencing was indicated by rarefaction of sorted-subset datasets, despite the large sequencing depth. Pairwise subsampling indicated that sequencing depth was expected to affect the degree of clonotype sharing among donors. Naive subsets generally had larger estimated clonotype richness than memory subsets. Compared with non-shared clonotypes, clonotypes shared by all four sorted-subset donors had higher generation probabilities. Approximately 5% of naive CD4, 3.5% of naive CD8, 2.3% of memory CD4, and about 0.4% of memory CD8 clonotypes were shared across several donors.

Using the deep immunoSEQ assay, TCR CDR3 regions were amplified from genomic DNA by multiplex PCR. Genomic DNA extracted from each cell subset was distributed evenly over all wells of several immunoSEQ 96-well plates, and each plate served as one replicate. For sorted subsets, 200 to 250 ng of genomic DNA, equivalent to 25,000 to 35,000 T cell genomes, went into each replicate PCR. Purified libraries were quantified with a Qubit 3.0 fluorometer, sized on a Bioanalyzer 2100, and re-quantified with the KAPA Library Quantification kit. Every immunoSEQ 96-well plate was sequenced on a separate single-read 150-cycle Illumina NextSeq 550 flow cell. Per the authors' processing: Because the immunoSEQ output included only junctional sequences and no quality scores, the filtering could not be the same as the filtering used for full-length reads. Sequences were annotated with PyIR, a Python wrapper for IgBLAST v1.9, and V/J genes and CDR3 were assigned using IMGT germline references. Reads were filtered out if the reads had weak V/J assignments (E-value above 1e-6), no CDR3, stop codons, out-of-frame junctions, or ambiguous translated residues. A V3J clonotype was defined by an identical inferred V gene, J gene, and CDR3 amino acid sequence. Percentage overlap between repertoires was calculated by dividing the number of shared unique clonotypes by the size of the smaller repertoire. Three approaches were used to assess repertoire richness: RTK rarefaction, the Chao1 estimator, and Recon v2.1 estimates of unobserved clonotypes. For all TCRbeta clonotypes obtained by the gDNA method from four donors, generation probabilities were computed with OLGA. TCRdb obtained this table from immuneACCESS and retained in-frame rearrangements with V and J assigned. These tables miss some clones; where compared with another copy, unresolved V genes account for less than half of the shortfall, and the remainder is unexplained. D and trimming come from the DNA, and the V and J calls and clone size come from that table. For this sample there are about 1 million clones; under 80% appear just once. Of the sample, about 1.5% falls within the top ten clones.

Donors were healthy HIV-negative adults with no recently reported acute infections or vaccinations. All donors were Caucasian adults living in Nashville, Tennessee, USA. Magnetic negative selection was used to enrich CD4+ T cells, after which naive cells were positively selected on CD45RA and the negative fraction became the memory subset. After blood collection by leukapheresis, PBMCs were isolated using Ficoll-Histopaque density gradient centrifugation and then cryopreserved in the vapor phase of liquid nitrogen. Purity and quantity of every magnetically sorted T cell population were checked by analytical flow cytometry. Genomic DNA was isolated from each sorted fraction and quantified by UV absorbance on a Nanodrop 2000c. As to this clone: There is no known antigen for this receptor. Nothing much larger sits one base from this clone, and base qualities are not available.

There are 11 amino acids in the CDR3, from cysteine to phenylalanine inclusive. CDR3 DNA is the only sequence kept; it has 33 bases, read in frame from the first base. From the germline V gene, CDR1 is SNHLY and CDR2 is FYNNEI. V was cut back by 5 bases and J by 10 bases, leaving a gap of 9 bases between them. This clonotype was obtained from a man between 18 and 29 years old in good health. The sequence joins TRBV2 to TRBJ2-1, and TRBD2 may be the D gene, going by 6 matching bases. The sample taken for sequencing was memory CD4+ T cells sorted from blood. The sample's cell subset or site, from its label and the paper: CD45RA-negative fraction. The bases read TGTGCCAGCAGTCCACGGGGGGAGCAGTTCTTC. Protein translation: CASSPRGEQFF. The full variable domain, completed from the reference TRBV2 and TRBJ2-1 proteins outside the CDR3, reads EPEVTQTPSHQVTQMGQEVILRCVPISNHLYFYWYRQILGQKVEFLVSFYNNEISEKSEIFDDQFSVERPDGSNFTLKIRSTKLEDSAMYFCASSPRGEQFFGPGTRLTVL.